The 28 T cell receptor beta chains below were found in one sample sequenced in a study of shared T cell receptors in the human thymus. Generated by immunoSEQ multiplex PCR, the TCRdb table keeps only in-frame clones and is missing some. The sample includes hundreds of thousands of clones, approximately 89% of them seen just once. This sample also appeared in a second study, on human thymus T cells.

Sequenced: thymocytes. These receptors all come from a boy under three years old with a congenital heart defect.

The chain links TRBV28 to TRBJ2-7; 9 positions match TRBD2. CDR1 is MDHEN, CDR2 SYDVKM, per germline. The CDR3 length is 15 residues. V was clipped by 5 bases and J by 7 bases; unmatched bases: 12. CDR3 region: CASSPSGGLPREQYF. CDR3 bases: TGTGCCAGCAGTCCCAGCGGGGGGCTGCCGCGAGAGCAGTACTTC.

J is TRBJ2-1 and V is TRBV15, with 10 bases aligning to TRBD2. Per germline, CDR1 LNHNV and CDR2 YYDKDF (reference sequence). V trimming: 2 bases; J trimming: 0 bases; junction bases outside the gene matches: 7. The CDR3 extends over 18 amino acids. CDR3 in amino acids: CATSRLRAGGSSYNEQFF. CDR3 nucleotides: TGTGCCACCAGCAGACTCAGAGCGGGGGGGAGCTCCTACAATGAGCAGTTCTTC.

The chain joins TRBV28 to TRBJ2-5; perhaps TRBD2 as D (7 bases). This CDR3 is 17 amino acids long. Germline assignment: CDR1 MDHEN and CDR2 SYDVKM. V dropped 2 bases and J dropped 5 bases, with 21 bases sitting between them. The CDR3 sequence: CASSLPSRGSGKETQYF. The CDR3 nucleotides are TGTGCCAGCAGTTTACCCTCAAGGGGGAGCGGGAAGGAGACCCAGTACTTC.

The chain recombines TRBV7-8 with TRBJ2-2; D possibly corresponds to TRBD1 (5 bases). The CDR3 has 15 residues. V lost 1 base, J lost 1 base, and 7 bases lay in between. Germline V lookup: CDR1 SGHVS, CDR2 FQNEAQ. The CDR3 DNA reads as TGTGCCAGCAGCTTAGGGCAGGGGAACACCGGGGAGCTGTTTTTT. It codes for CASSLGQGNTGELFF.

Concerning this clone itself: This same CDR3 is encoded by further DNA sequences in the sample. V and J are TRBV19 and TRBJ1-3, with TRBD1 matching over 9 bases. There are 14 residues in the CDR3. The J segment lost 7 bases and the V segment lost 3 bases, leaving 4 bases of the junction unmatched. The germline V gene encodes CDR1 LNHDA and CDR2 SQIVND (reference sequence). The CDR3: CASSMGQGRNTIYF. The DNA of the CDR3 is TGTGCCAGTAGTATGGGACAGGGTAGGAACACCATATATTTT.

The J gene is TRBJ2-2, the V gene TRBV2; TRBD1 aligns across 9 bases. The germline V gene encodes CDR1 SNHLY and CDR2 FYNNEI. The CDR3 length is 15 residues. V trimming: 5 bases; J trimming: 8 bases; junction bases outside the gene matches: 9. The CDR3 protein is CASSSGTGSLGELFF. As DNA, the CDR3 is TGTGCCAGCAGTTCCGGGACAGGGAGCTTGGGGGAGCTGTTTTTT.

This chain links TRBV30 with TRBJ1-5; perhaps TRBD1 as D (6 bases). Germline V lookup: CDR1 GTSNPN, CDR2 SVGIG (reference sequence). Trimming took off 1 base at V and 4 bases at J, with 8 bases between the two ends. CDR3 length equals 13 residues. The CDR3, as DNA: TGTGCCTGGAGTGGCAGGGGAAATCAGCCCCAGCATTTT. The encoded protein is CAWSGRGNQPQHF.

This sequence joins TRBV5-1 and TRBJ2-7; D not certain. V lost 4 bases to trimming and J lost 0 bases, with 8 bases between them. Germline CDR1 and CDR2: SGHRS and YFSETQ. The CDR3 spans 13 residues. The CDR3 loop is CASSPKSSYEQYF. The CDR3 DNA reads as TGCGCCAGCAGCCCAAAGAGCTCCTACGAGCAGTACTTC.

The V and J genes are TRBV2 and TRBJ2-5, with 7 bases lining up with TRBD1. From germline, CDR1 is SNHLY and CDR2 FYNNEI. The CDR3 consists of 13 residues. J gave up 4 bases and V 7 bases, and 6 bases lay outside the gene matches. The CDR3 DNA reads TGTGCCAGCACCAGGGACAGCAGAGAGACCCAGTACTTC. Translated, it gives CASTRDSRETQYF.

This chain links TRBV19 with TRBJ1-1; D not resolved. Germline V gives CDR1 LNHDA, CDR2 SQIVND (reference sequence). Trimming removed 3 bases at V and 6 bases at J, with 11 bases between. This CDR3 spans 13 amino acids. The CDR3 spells CASSILMSAEAFF. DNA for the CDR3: TGTGCCAGTAGTATCCTAATGAGCGCTGAAGCTTTCTTT.

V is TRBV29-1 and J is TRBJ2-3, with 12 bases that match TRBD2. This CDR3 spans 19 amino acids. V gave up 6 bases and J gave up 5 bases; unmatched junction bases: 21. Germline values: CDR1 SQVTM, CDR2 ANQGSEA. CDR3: CSVALTSGSTSGGGDTQYF. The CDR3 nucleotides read TGCAGCGTCGCCTTGACTAGCGGGAGTACGTCCGGGGGCGGAGATACGCAGTATTTT.

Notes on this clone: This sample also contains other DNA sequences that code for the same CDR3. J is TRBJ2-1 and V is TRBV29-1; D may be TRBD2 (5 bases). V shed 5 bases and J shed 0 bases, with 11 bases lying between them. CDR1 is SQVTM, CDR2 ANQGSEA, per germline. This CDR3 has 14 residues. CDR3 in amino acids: CSVMTGSSYNEQFF. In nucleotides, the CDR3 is TGCAGCGTTATGACGGGATCCTCCTACAATGAGCAGTTCTTC.

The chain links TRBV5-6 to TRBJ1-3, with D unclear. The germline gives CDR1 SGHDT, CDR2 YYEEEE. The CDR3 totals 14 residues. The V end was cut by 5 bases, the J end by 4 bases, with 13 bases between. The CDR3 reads CASRARMRGNTIYF. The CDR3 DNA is TGTGCCAGCAGGGCTCGGATGAGGGGAAACACCATATATTTT.

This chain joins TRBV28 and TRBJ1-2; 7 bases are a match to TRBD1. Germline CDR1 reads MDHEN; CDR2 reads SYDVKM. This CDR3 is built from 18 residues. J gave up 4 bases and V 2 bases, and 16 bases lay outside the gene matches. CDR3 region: CASSLRQGVTRIGYGYTF. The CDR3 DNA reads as TGTGCCAGCAGTTTAAGGCAGGGGGTAACCCGGATTGGCTATGGCTACACCTTC.

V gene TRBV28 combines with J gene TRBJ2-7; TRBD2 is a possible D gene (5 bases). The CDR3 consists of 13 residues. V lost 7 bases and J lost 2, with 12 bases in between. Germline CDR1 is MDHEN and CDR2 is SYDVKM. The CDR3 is CASMGASTYEQYF. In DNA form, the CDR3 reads TGTGCCAGCATGGGAGCATCAACCTACGAGCAGTACTTC.

CDR3: CASCIVGTGVTDTQYF. The CDR3 DNA follows: TGTGCCAGCTGTATTGTAGGGACAGGGGTTACAGATACGCAGTATTTT. The rearrangement uses TRBV2 and TRBJ2-3; 10 bases map to TRBD1. This CDR3 contains 16 residues. V was pared by 8 bases and J by 3 bases, with 11 bases of the junction left unmatched. Germline CDR1 SNHLY, CDR2 FYNNEI.

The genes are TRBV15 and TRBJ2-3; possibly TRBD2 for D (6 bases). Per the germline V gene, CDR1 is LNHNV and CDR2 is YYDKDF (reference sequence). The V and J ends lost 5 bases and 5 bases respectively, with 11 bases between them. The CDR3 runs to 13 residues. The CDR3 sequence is CATSHLGGDTQYF. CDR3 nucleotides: TGTGCCACCAGCCATCTGGGGGGAGATACGCAGTATTTT.

Here the CDR3 reads CASSKQWGDYEQYF. For the CDR3, the DNA is TGTGCCAGCAGCAAACAATGGGGCGACTACGAGCAGTACTTC. V and J are TRBV11-2 and TRBJ2-7; D possibly corresponds to TRBD1 (5 bases). V lost 5 bases and J lost 3, with 14 bases in between. Germline CDR1 reads SGHAT; CDR2 reads FQNNGV. The CDR3 has 14 amino acids.

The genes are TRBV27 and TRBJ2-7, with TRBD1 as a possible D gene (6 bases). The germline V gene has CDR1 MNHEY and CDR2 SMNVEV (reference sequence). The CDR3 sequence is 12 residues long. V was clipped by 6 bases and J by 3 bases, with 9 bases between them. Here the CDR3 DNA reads TGTGCCAGCAGGGGACATAGCTACGAGCAGTACTTC. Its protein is CASRGHSYEQYF.

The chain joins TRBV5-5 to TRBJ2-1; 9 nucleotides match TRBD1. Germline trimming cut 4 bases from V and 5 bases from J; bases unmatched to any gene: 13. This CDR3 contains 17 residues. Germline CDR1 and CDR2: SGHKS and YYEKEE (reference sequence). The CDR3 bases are TGTGCCAGCAGCCTGGGGGCCGGACAGGGGCCCGACAATGAGCAGTTCTTC. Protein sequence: CASSLGAGQGPDNEQFF. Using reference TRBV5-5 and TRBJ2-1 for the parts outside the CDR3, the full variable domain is DAGVTQSPTHLIKTRGQQVTLRCSPISGHKSVSWYQQVLGQGPQFIFQYYEKEERGRGNFPDRFSARQFPNYSSELNVNALLLGDSALYLCASSLGAGQGPDNEQFFGPGTRLTVL.

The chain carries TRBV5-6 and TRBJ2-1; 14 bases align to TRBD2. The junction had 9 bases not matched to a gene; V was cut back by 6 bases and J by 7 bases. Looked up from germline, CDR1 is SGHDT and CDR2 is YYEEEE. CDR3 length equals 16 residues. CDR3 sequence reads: CASTPGTSGSGNEQFF. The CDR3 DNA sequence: TGTGCCAGCACCCCCGGGACTAGCGGGAGTGGTAATGAGCAGTTCTTC.

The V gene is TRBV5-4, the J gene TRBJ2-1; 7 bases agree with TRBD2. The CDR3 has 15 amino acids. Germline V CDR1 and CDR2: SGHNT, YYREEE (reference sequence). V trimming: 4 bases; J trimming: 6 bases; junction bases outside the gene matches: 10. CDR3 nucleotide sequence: TGTGCCAGCAGCGGGCGCGGGGGTTCGGGCAATGAGCAGTTCTTC. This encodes CASSGRGGSGNEQFF.

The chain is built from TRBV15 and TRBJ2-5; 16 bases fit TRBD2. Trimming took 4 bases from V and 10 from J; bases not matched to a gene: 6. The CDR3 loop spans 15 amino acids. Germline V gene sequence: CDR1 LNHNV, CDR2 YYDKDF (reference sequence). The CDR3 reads CATSKPGLAGGSQYF. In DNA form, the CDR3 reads TGTGCCACCAGCAAACCGGGACTAGCGGGGGGGAGCCAGTACTTC.

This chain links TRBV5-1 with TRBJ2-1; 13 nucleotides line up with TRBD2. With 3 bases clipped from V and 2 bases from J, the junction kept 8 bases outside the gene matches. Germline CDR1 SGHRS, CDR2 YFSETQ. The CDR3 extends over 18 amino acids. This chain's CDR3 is CASSWGLAGPSPYNEQFF. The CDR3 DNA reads TGCGCCAGCAGCTGGGGACTAGCGGGGCCTTCCCCCTACAATGAGCAGTTCTTC. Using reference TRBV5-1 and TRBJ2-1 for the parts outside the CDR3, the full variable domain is KAGVTQTPRYLIKTRGQQVTLSCSPISGHRSVSWYQQTPGQGLQFLFEYFSETQRNKGNFPGRFSGRQFSNSRSEMNVSTLELGDSALYLCASSWGLAGPSPYNEQFFGPGTRLTVL.

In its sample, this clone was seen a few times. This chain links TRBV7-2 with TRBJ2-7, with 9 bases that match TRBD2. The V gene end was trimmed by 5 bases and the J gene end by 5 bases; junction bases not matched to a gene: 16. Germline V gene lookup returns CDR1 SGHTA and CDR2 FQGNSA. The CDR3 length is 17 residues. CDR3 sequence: CASSPQGSPAGGDEQYF. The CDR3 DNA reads TGTGCCAGCAGCCCCCAGGGCTCACCCGCGGGAGGGGACGAGCAGTACTTC.

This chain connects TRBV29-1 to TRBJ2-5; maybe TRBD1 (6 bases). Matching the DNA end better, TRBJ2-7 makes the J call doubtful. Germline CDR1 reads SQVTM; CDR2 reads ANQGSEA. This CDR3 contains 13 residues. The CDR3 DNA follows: TGCAGCGTTGGAGGGGGACCTACCTACGAGCAGTACTTC. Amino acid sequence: CSVGGGPTYEQYF.

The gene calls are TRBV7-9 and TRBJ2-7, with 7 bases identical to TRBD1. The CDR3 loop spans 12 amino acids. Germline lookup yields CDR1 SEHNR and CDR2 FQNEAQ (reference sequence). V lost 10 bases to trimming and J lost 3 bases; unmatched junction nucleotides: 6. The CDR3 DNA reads TGTGCCACCGGGACAGAGGGCTACGAGCAGTACTTC. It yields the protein CATGTEGYEQYF.

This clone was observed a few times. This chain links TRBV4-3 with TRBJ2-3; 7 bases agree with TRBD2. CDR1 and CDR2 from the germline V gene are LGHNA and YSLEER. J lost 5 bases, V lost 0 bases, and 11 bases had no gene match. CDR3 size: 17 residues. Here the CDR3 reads CASSQDPGGGILDTQYF. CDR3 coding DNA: TGCGCCAGCAGCCAAGATCCCGGCGGGGGTATTCTAGATACGCAGTATTTT.